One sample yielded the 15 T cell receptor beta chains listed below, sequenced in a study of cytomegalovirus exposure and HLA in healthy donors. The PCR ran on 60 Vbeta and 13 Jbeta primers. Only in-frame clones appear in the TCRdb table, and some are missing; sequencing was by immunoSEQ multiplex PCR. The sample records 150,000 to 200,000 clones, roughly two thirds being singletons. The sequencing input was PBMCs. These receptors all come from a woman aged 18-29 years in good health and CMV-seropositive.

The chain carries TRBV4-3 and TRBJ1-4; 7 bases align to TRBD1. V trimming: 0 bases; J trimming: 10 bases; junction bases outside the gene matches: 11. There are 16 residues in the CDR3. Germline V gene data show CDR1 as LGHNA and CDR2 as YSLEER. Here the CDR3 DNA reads TGCGCCAGCAGCCAAGAGAACCCGGGCCAGGGGGGAAAACTGTTTTTT. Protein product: CASSQENPGQGGKLFF.

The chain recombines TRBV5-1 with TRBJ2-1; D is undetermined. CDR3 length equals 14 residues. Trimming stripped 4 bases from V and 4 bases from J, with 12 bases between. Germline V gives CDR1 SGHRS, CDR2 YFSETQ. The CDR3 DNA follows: TGCGCCAGCAGCCGACTCGAAACTTACAATGAGCAGTTCTTC. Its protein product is CASSRLETYNEQFF. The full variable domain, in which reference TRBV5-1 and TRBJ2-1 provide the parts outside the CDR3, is KAGVTQTPRYLIKTRGQQVTLSCSPISGHRSVSWYQQTPGQGLQFLFEYFSETQRNKGNFPGRFSGRQFSNSRSEMNVSTLELGDSALYLCASSRLETYNEQFFGPGTRLTVL.

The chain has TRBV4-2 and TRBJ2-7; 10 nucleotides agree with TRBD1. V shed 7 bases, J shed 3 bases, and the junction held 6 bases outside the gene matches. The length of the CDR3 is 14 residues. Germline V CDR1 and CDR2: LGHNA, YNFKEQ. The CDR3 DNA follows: TGTGCCAGCACGAACGACAGGGGGCTCTACGAGCAGTACTTC. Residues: CASTNDRGLYEQYF.

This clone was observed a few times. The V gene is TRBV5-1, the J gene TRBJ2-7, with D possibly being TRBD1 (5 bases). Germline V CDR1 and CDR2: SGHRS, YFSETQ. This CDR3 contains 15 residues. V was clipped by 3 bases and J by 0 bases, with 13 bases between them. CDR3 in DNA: TGCGCCAGCAGCTCGGTAGGGGAAACCTCCTACGAGCAGTACTTC. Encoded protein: CASSSVGETSYEQYF.

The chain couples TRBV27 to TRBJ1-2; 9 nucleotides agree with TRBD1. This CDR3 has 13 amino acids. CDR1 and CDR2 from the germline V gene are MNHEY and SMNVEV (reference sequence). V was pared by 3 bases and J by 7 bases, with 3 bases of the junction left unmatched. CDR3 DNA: TGTGCCAGCAGTTTTAAGGACAGGGGTGGCTACACCTTC. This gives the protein CASSFKDRGGYTF.

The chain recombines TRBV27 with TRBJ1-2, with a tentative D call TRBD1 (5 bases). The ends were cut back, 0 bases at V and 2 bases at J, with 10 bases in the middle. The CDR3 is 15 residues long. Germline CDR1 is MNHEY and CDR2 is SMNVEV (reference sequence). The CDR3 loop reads CASSLSSGFNYGYTF. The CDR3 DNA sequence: TGTGCCAGCAGTTTATCTTCAGGGTTCAACTATGGCTACACCTTC.

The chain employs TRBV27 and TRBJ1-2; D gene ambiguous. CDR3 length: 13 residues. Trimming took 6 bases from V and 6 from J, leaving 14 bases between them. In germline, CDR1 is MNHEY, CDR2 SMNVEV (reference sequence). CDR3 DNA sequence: TGTGCCAGCAGACCCGACACGAGGGATGGCTACACCTTC. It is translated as CASRPDTRDGYTF.

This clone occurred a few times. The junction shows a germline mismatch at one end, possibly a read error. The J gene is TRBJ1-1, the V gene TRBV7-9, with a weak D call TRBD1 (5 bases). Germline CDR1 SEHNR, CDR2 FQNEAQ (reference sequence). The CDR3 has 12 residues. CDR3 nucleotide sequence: TGTTCCAGCAGCTTATCGGGGGGTGAAGCTTTCTTT. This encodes CSSSLSGGEAFF. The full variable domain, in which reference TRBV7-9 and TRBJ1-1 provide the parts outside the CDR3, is DTGVSQNPRHKITKRGQNVTFRCDPISEHNRLYWYRQTLGQGPEFLTYFQNEAQLEKSRLLSDRFSAERPKGSFSTLEIQRTEQGDSAMYLCSSSLSGGEAFFGQGTRLTVV.

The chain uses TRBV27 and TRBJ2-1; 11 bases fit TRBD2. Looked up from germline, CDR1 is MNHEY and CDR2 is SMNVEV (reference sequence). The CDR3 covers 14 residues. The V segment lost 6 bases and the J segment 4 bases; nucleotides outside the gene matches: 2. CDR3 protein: CASRTSGEYNEQFF. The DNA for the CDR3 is TGTGCCAGCAGGACTAGCGGGGAATACAATGAGCAGTTCTTC.

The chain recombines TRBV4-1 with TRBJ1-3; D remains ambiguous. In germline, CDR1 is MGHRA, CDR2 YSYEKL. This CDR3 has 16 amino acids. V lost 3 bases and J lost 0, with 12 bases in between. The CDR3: CASSQRDTSSGNTIYF. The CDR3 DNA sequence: TGCGCCAGCAGCCAGAGAGACACAAGCTCTGGAAACACCATATATTTT.

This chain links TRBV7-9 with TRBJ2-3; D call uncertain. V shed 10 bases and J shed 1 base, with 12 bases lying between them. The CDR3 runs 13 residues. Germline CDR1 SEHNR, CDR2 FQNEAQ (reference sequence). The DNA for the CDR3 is TGTGCCACCCTACAGCCCCGCACAGATACGCAGTATTTT. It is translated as CATLQPRTDTQYF.

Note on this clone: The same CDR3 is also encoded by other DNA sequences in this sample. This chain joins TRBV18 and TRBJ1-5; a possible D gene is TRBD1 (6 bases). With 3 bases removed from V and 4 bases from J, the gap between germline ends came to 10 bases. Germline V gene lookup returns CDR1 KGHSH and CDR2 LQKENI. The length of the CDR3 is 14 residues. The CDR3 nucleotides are TGTGCCAGCTCACCGGGGCAGGGGAATCAGCCCCAGCATTTT. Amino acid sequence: CASSPGQGNQPQHF.

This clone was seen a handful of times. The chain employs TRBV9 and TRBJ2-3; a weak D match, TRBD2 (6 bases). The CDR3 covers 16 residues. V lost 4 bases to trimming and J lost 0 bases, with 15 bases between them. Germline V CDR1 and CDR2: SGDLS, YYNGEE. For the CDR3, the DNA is TGTGCCAGCAGCCCGGGAGAACAGGAGAGCACAGATACGCAGTATTTT. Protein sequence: CASSPGEQESTDTQYF.

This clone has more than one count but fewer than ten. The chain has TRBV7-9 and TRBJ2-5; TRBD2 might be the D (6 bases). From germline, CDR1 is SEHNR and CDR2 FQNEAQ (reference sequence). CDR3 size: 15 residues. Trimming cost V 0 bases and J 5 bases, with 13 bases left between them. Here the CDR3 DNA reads TGTGCCAGCAGCTTAGCGGGTAGCGGCAGTGAGACCCAGTACTTC. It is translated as CASSLAGSGSETQYF.

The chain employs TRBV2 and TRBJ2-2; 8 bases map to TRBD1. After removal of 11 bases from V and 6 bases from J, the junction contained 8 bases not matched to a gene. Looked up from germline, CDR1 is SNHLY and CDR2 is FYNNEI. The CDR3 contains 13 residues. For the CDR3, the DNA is TGTGCCGGACTCCGGACAGGGTCCGGGGAGCTGTTTTTT. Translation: CAGLRTGSGELFF.